Shown below are 32 T cell receptor beta chains from a single sample sequenced in a study of shared clonotypes between healthy human individuals. Sequencing used immunoSEQ multiplex PCR; TCRdb keeps in-frame clones, though not all of them. The data show over 950,000 clones, with approximately 80% seen just once and 0.89% held by the top ten. Sequencing was done on a sample of memory CD4+ T cells from PBMCs. This sample's subset: CD45RA-negative fraction. The receptors shown here come from a man aged 18 to 29 in good health. Some clones in this sample may be carry-over from other donors' samples.

The chain employs TRBV5-8 and TRBJ2-1, with unresolved D. V was pared by 4 bases and J by 3 bases, with 14 bases between. Germline CDR1 and CDR2: SGHTS and YDEGEE. This CDR3 region has 15 residues. The CDR3 coding sequence is TGTGCCAGCAGCGCTAGGGTGGGGTTCTACAATGAGCAGTTCTTC. Protein: CASSARVGFYNEQFF.

The chain joins TRBV27 to TRBJ2-7; D remains ambiguous. Germline CDR1 reads MNHEY; CDR2 reads SMNVEV (reference sequence). V was trimmed by 1 base and J by 5 bases, leaving 9 bases between them. The CDR3 spans 13 residues. The CDR3 DNA reads TGTGCCAGCAGTTTATTGGGCGTCAACGAGCAGTACTTC. Its protein is CASSLLGVNEQYF.

This sequence joins TRBV28 and TRBJ2-3; D remains ambiguous. The CDR3 has 12 residues. From germline, CDR1 is MDHEN and CDR2 SYDVKM. V was trimmed by 6 bases and J by 12 bases, leaving 16 bases between them. CDR3 protein: CASSPSSTLQYF. The CDR3 DNA follows: TGTGCCAGCAGCCCATCCTCTACTCTCCAGTATTTT.

This clone occurred once. This chain connects TRBV19 to TRBJ2-3, with TRBD1 matching 9 bases. The germline V gene has CDR1 LNHDA and CDR2 SQIVND (reference sequence). CDR3 length equals 14 residues. J gave up 6 bases and V 3 bases, and 4 bases lay outside the gene matches. DNA for the CDR3: TGTGCCAGTAGTATTACAGGGGGCGGGGATACGCAGTATTTT. This sequence encodes CASSITGGGDTQYF.

A note on this clone: A far larger clone lies a single base away; this is likely a read error. The J gene is TRBJ2-7, the V gene TRBV5-8; the D call may be TRBD1 or TRBD2 (5 bases each). Per the germline V gene, CDR1 is SGHTS and CDR2 is YDEGEE. This CDR3 has 14 amino acids. V lost 2 bases and J 5 bases, leaving 14 bases between the germline ends. The CDR3 sequence: CASSFPGGYDEQYF. The DNA for the CDR3 is TGTGCCAGCAGCTTTCCTGGGGGTTATGACGAGCAGTACTTC.

This chain joins TRBV5-4 and TRBJ2-3; D may be TRBD1 (5 bases). Looked up from germline, CDR1 is SGHNT and CDR2 is YYREEE (reference sequence). The CDR3 contains 15 residues. Trimming cost V 2 bases and J 0 bases, with 10 bases left between them. CDR3 residues: CASSFRQISTDTQYF. The CDR3 region has the DNA TGTGCCAGCAGCTTCAGACAGATTAGCACAGATACGCAGTATTTT.

This clone was counted between two and nine times. The V gene is TRBV18, the J gene TRBJ2-7, with TRBD1 identical over 12 bases. The V gene end was trimmed by 6 bases and the J gene end by 7 bases; junction bases not matched to a gene: 19. Germline V gene lookup returns CDR1 KGHSH and CDR2 LQKENI. The CDR3 spans 18 residues. The CDR3 sequence is CASSSSHTPGQGAGEQYF. The CDR3 region has the DNA TGTGCCAGCTCCTCCTCCCATACGCCGGGACAGGGGGCGGGGGAGCAGTACTTC.

This chain links TRBV6-5 with TRBJ1-5, with D possibly TRBD1 on 6 matching bases. The CDR3 loop spans 15 amino acids. The germline V gene has CDR1 MNHEY and CDR2 SVGAGI. V dropped 7 bases and J dropped 0 bases, with 13 bases sitting between them. This CDR3 reads CASKRGPHSNQPQHF. For the CDR3, the DNA is TGTGCCAGCAAGCGGGGGCCCCATAGCAATCAGCCCCAGCATTTT.

The V call is TRBV28, the J call TRBJ1-2; D is perhaps TRBD1 (6 bases). The CDR3 contains 14 residues. Trimming took 9 bases from V and 0 from J, leaving 14 bases between them. Germline V gene data show CDR1 as MDHEN and CDR2 as SYDVKM. CDR3 coding DNA: TGTGCCAGTACACGGGCAGGGGCTAACTATGGCTACACCTTC. Protein: CASTRAGANYGYTF.

V usage is TRBV18 and J usage is TRBJ2-5; 9 bases are shared with TRBD2. Germline CDR1 reads KGHSH; CDR2 reads LQKENI. Germline trimming cut 5 bases from V and 4 bases from J; bases unmatched to any gene: 11. The CDR3 runs to 16 residues. The CDR3 sequence is CASSSEAGGGGETQYF. The CDR3 nucleotides are TGTGCCAGCTCATCCGAAGCGGGAGGTGGTGGAGAGACCCAGTACTTC.

The genes are TRBV6-5 and TRBJ1-5; D possibly corresponds to TRBD1 (5 bases). Germline values: CDR1 MNHEY, CDR2 SVGAGI. The germline V and J ends were trimmed by 5 bases and 4 bases, with 15 bases remaining between them. This CDR3 has 15 residues. The CDR3 sequence is CASSLRPGYNQPQHF. The DNA for the CDR3 is TGTGCCAGCAGTCTCAGGCCAGGGTATAATCAGCCCCAGCATTTT.

The J gene is TRBJ2-1, the V gene TRBV11-3; TRBD2 matches 7 bases. Germline lookup yields CDR1 SGHNT and CDR2 YENEEA. The CDR3 contains 15 residues. After removal of 3 bases from V and 5 bases from J, the junction contained 7 bases not matched to a gene. As DNA, the CDR3 is TGTGCCAGCAGCTTCGGCGGGAGTAGGGACAATGAGCAGTTCTTC. It translates to CASSFGGSRDNEQFF.

On this clone: A much larger clone differs by one base, so this may be a read error. Other DNA sequences in this sample translate to the same CDR3. J is TRBJ2-7 and V is TRBV6-5; 11 bases match TRBD2. The CDR3 is 14 residues long. Germline trimming cut 3 bases from V and 3 bases from J; bases unmatched to any gene: 1. Germline CDR1 and CDR2: MNHEY and SVGAGI. The CDR3 sequence: CASSYGTSGYEQYF. CDR3 in DNA: TGTGCCAGCAGTTATGGGACTAGCGGCTACGAGCAGTACTTC.

The chain carries TRBV2 and TRBJ2-1, with D perhaps given as TRBD1 or TRBD2 (5 bases each). Deletions cut 3 bases from V and 11 bases from J, with 8 bases between. This CDR3 has 11 amino acids. Germline V gives CDR1 SNHLY, CDR2 FYNNEI. CDR3 sequence: CASSDRDQQFF. CDR3 bases: TGTGCCAGCAGTGATCGGGACCAGCAGTTCTTC.

This clone has just a few counts. The rearrangement joins TRBV7-9 to TRBJ1-5; D unresolved. The CDR3 totals 15 residues. Germline CDR1 reads SEHNR; CDR2 reads FQNEAQ (reference sequence). Trimming removed 7 bases from V and 3 bases from J, with 16 bases in between. CDR3 DNA: TGTGCCAGCACAAAGTCGAGTGCCGACAATCAGCCCCAGCATTTT. This encodes CASTKSSADNQPQHF.

The rearrangement links TRBV29-1 to TRBJ2-7; 10 positions agree with TRBD1. The J segment lost 3 bases and the V segment lost 0 bases, leaving 5 bases of the junction unmatched. Germline CDR1 and CDR2: SQVTM and ANQGSEA. The CDR3 is 15 residues long. The CDR3 DNA is TGCAGCGTTGAAGATACGGGACAGGGGAACTACGAGCAGTACTTC. Its protein is CSVEDTGQGNYEQYF.

The genes are TRBV29-1 and TRBJ2-6; no clear D gene. The length of the CDR3 is 13 residues. Trimming removed 3 bases from V and 6 bases from J, with 9 bases in between. Germline V lookup: CDR1 SQVTM, CDR2 ANQGSEA. The CDR3 here is CSVDGPEANVLTF. Here the CDR3 DNA reads TGCAGCGTTGATGGCCCGGAGGCCAACGTCCTGACTTTC.

As to this clone: The junction departs from germline at one end; a sequencing error may be responsible. Other DNA sequences in this sample translate to the same CDR3. The chain uses TRBV6-5 and TRBJ2-7; D tentatively fits TRBD1 or TRBD2 (6 bases each). This CDR3 contains 13 residues. Germline assignment: CDR1 MNHEY and CDR2 SVGAGI. Written as DNA, the CDR3 is TGCGCCAGCAGCCTTGTGGGGGGCCACGAGCAGTACTTC. Amino acid sequence: CASSLVGGHEQYF.

The rearrangement links TRBV2 to TRBJ2-1; tentatively, D is TRBD2 (5 bases). CDR1 SNHLY and CDR2 FYNNEI come from the germline V gene. CDR3 length: 14 residues. V was cut by 6 bases and J by 7 bases, with 16 bases left in between. The CDR3 here is CASSFTTRGNEQFF. The DNA for the CDR3 is TGTGCCAGCAGCTTTACTACGAGAGGGAATGAGCAGTTCTTC.

The chain links TRBV5-1 to TRBJ2-1; 13 bases align to TRBD2. V dropped 4 bases and J dropped 7; count of bases not matched to a gene: 11. Germline V gene sequence: CDR1 SGHRS, CDR2 YFSETQ. CDR3 length equals 17 residues. CDR3 protein: CASSPSLAGGPWNEQFF. CDR3 nucleotides: TGCGCCAGCAGCCCCTCACTAGCGGGAGGGCCCTGGAATGAGCAGTTCTTC.

This chain joins TRBV28 and TRBJ1-4, with 12 bases aligning to TRBD1. This CDR3 is built from 19 residues. Germline CDR1 reads MDHEN; CDR2 reads SYDVKM. With 2 bases clipped from V and 9 bases from J, the junction kept 16 bases outside the gene matches. CDR3 bases: TGTGCCAGCAGTTTACCACTGTCCCGGGACAGGGGGCGGTCGAAAAAACTGTTTTTT. It codes for CASSLPLSRDRGRSKKLFF.

This chain uses TRBV27 with TRBJ1-5, with D possibly being TRBD1 (5 bases). CDR1 is MNHEY and CDR2 is SMNVEV in the germline V gene (reference sequence). V lost 6 bases, J lost 7 bases, and 16 bases lay in between. The CDR3 consists of 14 residues. This CDR3 reads CASSWGGAGQPQHF. The DNA for the CDR3 is TGTGCCAGCAGCTGGGGAGGGGCTGGGCAGCCCCAGCATTTT.

The genes are TRBV5-1 and TRBJ2-6; a possible D gene is TRBD1 (5 bases). The length of the CDR3 is 17 residues. Germline V lookup: CDR1 SGHRS, CDR2 YFSETQ. The V and J ends lost 1 base and 4 bases respectively, with 15 bases between them. CDR3 protein: CASSLLGRLVGANVLTF. CDR3 DNA sequence: TGCGCCAGCAGCTTGCTGGGGCGCCTTGTAGGGGCCAACGTCCTGACTTTC.

The rearrangement links TRBV5-1 to TRBJ2-4, with D unclear. CDR1 is SGHRS, CDR2 YFSETQ, per germline. This CDR3 contains 15 residues. Trimming shortened V by 4 bases and J by 3 bases, and 14 bases separated the two germline ends. CDR3 sequence: CASSPTVFGKNIQYF. DNA of the CDR3: TGCGCCAGCAGCCCTACAGTTTTTGGCAAAAACATTCAGTACTTC.

The chain is built from TRBV5-5 and TRBJ2-1, with D maybe TRBD2 (5 bases). The germline V and J ends were trimmed by 0 bases and 0 bases, with 7 bases remaining between them. The CDR3 contains 15 residues. The germline CDR1 and CDR2 sequences are SGHKS and YYEKEE (reference sequence). The CDR3 DNA follows: TGTGCCAGCAGCTTGGCGACTACCTCCTACAATGAGCAGTTCTTC. Translation gives CASSLATTSYNEQFF.

This clone was observed once. This rearrangement joins TRBV5-6 to TRBJ1-1; no clear D. The V gene's germline CDR1 is SGHDT and CDR2 YYEEEE. Trimming shortened V by 3 bases and J by 0 bases, and 18 bases separated the two germline ends. The CDR3 extends over 17 amino acids. The CDR3 region has the DNA TGTGCCAGCAGCTGGGGTCTTCTGGGGAGGATGAACACTGAAGCTTTCTTT. Translating it yields CASSWGLLGRMNTEAFF.

The V and J genes are TRBV11-2 and TRBJ2-1, with 7 bases aligning to TRBD1. CDR3 size: 16 residues. V lost 5 bases to trimming and J lost 6 bases; unmatched junction nucleotides: 13. Germline assignment: CDR1 SGHAT and CDR2 FQNNGV. The CDR3 nucleotides read TGTGCCAGCAGCGCCCAAACAGGGGTTATCGGCAATGAGCAGTTCTTC. Protein sequence: CASSAQTGVIGNEQFF.

The chain recombines TRBV6-6 with TRBJ2-1, with a tentative D call TRBD1 (5 bases). With 6 bases removed from V and 4 bases from J, the gap between germline ends came to 13 bases. The CDR3 has 14 amino acids. CDR1 is MNHNY, CDR2 SVGAGI, per germline (reference sequence). The CDR3 here is CASSTTAAYNEQFF. The CDR3 DNA sequence: TGTGCCAGCAGCACGACAGCAGCATACAATGAGCAGTTCTTC.

This chain joins TRBV28 and TRBJ1-1; no clear D. V shed 9 bases and J shed 5 bases, with 13 bases lying between them. Per germline, CDR1 MDHEN and CDR2 SYDVKM. The CDR3 has 12 residues. This CDR3 is CASRSEVTEAFF. The CDR3 DNA reads as TGTGCCAGTAGGTCAGAGGTGACTGAAGCTTTCTTT.

At least ten counts were recorded for this clone. The chain carries TRBV4-2 and TRBJ2-3, with D hard to call. The germline CDR1 and CDR2 sequences are LGHNA and YNFKEQ. V was clipped by 1 base and J by 5 bases, with 16 bases between them. This CDR3 has 16 amino acids. Here the CDR3 DNA reads TGTGCCAGCAGCCAAGGAACTGGGCAAGTAGTAGATACGCAGTATTTT. Translated, it gives CASSQGTGQVVDTQYF.

The chain recombines TRBV6-1 with TRBJ2-1, with 9 bases matching TRBD2. Trimming took 10 bases from V and 7 from J; bases not matched to a gene: 11. The CDR3 loop spans 14 amino acids. Germline CDR1 reads MNHNS; CDR2 reads SASEGT. DNA for the CDR3: TGTGCCACCTGGGGGGGACTAGCTGGGAATGAGCAGTTCTTC. This encodes CATWGGLAGNEQFF.

This clone was found many times. The genes are TRBV4-3 and TRBJ1-1; 7 bases fit TRBD1. The J segment lost 5 bases and the V segment lost 0 bases, leaving 3 bases of the junction unmatched. There are 14 residues in the CDR3. CDR1 and CDR2 from the germline V gene are LGHNA and YSLEER. CDR3 residues: CASSQEQGSTEAFF. DNA for the CDR3: TGCGCCAGCAGCCAAGAACAGGGGAGTACTGAAGCTTTCTTT.